This T cell receptor beta chain was documented in a study of cytomegalovirus exposure and HLA in healthy donors. Study summary: From donors who were HLA-typed, an early data release held 70 million to 90 million unique TCRs.

60 Vbeta and 13 Jbeta primers were used in PCR. Sequenced by immunoSEQ multiplex PCR; TCRdb stores in-frame clones only, minus some. The sample gives 150,000 to 180,000 clones, around three quarters of which show up once; over 3% is in the top ten. Germline V lookup: CDR1 SQVTM, CDR2 ANQGSEA. V lost 8 bases, J lost 4 bases, and 19 bases stayed unmatched. The CDR3 runs to 16 residues. V usage is TRBV29-1 and J usage is TRBJ1-2, with 7 bases fitting TRBD1. Input material: PBMCs. The TCR was taken from a woman in her forties in good health and CMV-seronegative. The CDR3 protein is CSLPGTEYLTFYGYTF. For the CDR3, the DNA is TGCAGCCTGCCCGGGACAGAGTATTTGACCTTCTATGGCTACACCTTC.